Below, 23 T cell receptor beta chains from the same sample are listed, as sequenced in a study of blood T cell repertoires in COVID-19 (dated by TCRdb to between 2020 and 2021). Library generation was performed with the immunoSEQ multiplex PCR assay. TCRdb limited this immuneACCESS table to in-frame rearrangements with V and J called. A share of clones is missing; checked studies link under half to unresolved V genes, and the rest is unexplained. In all, the sample holds just under 100,000 clones, and 86% of those were seen once. 13% of the sample is held by the ten biggest clonotypes. Specimen: peripheral blood. Every receptor here comes from a woman in her sixties in a cohort sampled during active or convalescent COVID-19.

The genes are TRBV5-1 and TRBJ1-1, with 9 bases lining up with TRBD1. The germline CDR1 and CDR2 sequences are SGHRS and YFSETQ. V shed 3 bases, J shed 5 bases, and the junction held 8 bases outside the gene matches. The CDR3 has 15 residues. CDR3 DNA: TGCGCCAGCAGCTGGAAGACAGGGGGGGAGACTGAAGCTTTCTTT. Protein product: CASSWKTGGETEAFF.

This chain uses TRBV19 with TRBJ2-3; no clear D gene. The germline gives CDR1 LNHDA, CDR2 SQIVND (reference sequence). V dropped 3 bases and J dropped 3 bases, with 16 bases sitting between them. The CDR3 is made up of 16 amino acids. The CDR3 spells CASSILGSGRTDTQYF. In DNA, the CDR3 is TGTGCCAGTAGTATCCTTGGGTCGGGTCGGACAGATACGCAGTATTTT.

V and J are TRBV7-3 and TRBJ1-2; the match to TRBD1 covers 7 bases. V trimming: 3 bases; J trimming: 4 bases; junction bases outside the gene matches: 14. CDR1 is SGHTA, CDR2 FQGTGA, per germline. This CDR3 is built from 17 residues. CDR3 DNA: TGTGCCAGCAGCTTGCACAGGGGAGGCCCTAACTCCTATGGCTACACCTTC. Translated, it gives CASSLHRGGPNSYGYTF.

The gene calls are TRBV4-2 and TRBJ2-6, with 12 bases lining up with TRBD2. V dropped 7 bases and J dropped 2; count of bases not matched to a gene: 9. CDR1 and CDR2 from the germline V gene are LGHNA and YNFKEQ. This CDR3 has 18 amino acids. CDR3 sequence reads: CASTSASGGVAGANVLTF. The CDR3 nucleotides are TGTGCCAGCACCTCCGCTAGCGGGGGGGTTGCTGGGGCCAACGTCCTGACTTTC.

This clone was observed a few times. V usage is TRBV29-1 and J usage is TRBJ2-1; 9 nucleotides match TRBD1. CDR1 SQVTM and CDR2 ANQGSEA come from the germline V gene. V lost 7 bases, J lost 8 bases, and 6 bases stayed unmatched. The length of the CDR3 is 12 residues. The CDR3 bases are TGCAGCGAAAAGGACAGGGGCGATGAGCAGTTCTTC. It translates to CSEKDRGDEQFF.

This chain links TRBV5-1 with TRBJ1-6; D is perhaps TRBD1 (6 bases). The CDR3 spans 16 residues. Trimming left V 0 bases short and J 6 bases short, with 13 bases between. CDR1 and CDR2 (germline): SGHRS, YFSETQ. This CDR3 reads CASSLEGGFGNSPLHF. CDR3 sequence (DNA): TGCGCCAGCAGCTTGGAAGGGGGATTTGGTAATTCACCCCTCCACTTT.

The chain couples TRBV5-1 to TRBJ1-4; D ambiguous. The CDR3 runs 15 residues. Germline V lookup: CDR1 SGHRS, CDR2 YFSETQ. V shed 2 bases and J shed 3 bases, with 11 bases lying between them. The CDR3 DNA reads TGCGCCAGCAGCTTAACAGCTCTGGCTAATGAAAAACTGTTTTTT. This sequence encodes CASSLTALANEKLFF.

This chain uses TRBV5-1 with TRBJ1-1, with 9 bases fitting TRBD1. The CDR3 spans 12 residues. V trimming: 2 bases; J trimming: 10 bases; junction bases outside the gene matches: 3. Per germline, CDR1 SGHRS and CDR2 YFSETQ. The CDR3 bases are TGCGCCAGCAGCTTAACGGGACAGGGAGCTTTCTTT. Its protein is CASSLTGQGAFF.

DNA for the CDR3: TGCGCCAGCAGCTTGGGCATACAGGGGGCTAACTCTGGAAACACCATATATTTT. Protein: CASSLGIQGANSGNTIYF. The chain carries TRBV5-1 and TRBJ1-3, with 9 bases aligning to TRBD1. The germline V gene encodes CDR1 SGHRS and CDR2 YFSETQ. J gave up 0 bases and V 0 bases, and 7 bases lay outside the gene matches. This CDR3 contains 18 residues.

The J gene is TRBJ2-2, the V gene TRBV5-4; possible D gene TRBD2, 6 bases. V gave up 4 bases and J gave up 6 bases, with 10 bases separating them. The CDR3 is made up of 13 amino acids. Germline V gene data show CDR1 as SGHNT and CDR2 as YYREEE (reference sequence). CDR3 in amino acids: CASSRSGAGELFF. CDR3 bases: TGTGCCAGCAGCCGTTCGGGGGCCGGGGAGCTGTTTTTT.

This rearrangement joins TRBV19 to TRBJ1-2, with TRBD1 as a possible D gene (5 bases). Germline-derived CDR1 and CDR2 are LNHDA and SQIVND (reference sequence). With 4 bases removed from V and 3 bases from J, the gap between germline ends came to 9 bases. The CDR3 is made up of 13 amino acids. Here the CDR3 reads CASSSRAYYGYTF. The CDR3 nucleotides read TGTGCCAGTAGTAGCAGGGCATACTATGGCTACACCTTC.

This chain connects TRBV28 to TRBJ1-5; 10 bases align to TRBD1. The CDR3 is made up of 16 amino acids. Germline V gives CDR1 MDHEN, CDR2 SYDVKM. The trim removed 1 base at V and 6 bases at J, leaving 6 bases unmatched. The DNA for the CDR3 is TGTGCCAGCAGTTTATTTTGGACAGGGGGGTCTCAGCCCCAGCATTTT. It specifies CASSLFWTGGSQPQHF.

The J gene is TRBJ1-1, the V gene TRBV5-1, with 8 bases fitting TRBD1. CDR3 length: 14 residues. The germline V gene encodes CDR1 SGHRS and CDR2 YFSETQ. With V trimmed by 6 bases and J by 7 bases, 11 bases remained unmatched. The CDR3 sequence: CASNLGQGGGEAFF. DNA for the CDR3: TGCGCCAGCAACCTAGGACAGGGCGGGGGTGAAGCTTTCTTT.

As for this clone: A junction boundary mismatches the germline segment, possibly from a read error. This chain links TRBV12-3 or TRBV12-4 with TRBJ1-2; 7 nucleotides agree with TRBD1. This CDR3 contains 12 residues. In nucleotides, the CDR3 is TGTGCCAGCAGCCGTCCAGCAGGGGGAAGGTACTTC. Its protein is CASSRPAGGRYF.

J is TRBJ2-5 and V is TRBV6-6, with 7 bases identical to TRBD1. V was clipped by 6 bases and J by 2 bases; unmatched bases: 6. This CDR3 spans 14 amino acids. Germline V gene lookup returns CDR1 MNHNY and CDR2 SVGAGI (reference sequence). CDR3 nucleotides: TGTGCCAGCAGACCCCCGGGACAGCAAGAGACCCAGTACTTC. It is translated as CASRPPGQQETQYF.

V is TRBV19 and J is TRBJ1-1; 8 bases are a match to TRBD1. Unmatched junction bases numbered 8, after V lost 5 bases and J lost 3 bases. This CDR3 comprises 15 residues. Germline V CDR1 and CDR2: LNHDA, SQIVND (reference sequence). The CDR3 DNA reads as TGTGCCAGTAGTCGGGACAGGTACGCGGACACTGAAGCTTTCTTT. Encoded protein: CASSRDRYADTEAFF.

The chain employs TRBV9 and TRBJ1-1; D is ambiguous. Germline V gene lookup returns CDR1 SGDLS and CDR2 YYNGEE. The CDR3 is 14 residues long. V lost 1 base, J lost 3 bases, and 10 bases lay in between. The CDR3 protein is CASSVSPLHTEAFF. The CDR3 region has the DNA TGTGCCAGCAGCGTAAGCCCACTCCACACTGAAGCTTTCTTT. The full variable domain, completed using reference TRBV9 and TRBJ1-1, is DSGVTQTPKHLITATGQRVTLRCSPRSGDLSVYWYQQSLDQGLQFLIQYYNGEERAKGNILERFSAQQFPDLHSELNLSSLELGDSALYFCASSVSPLHTEAFFGQGTRLTVV.

About this clone itself: Other DNA sequences in the sample encode the same CDR3. The chain employs TRBV2 and TRBJ1-5; D uncertain. The germline V and J ends were trimmed by 6 bases and 5 bases, with 8 bases remaining between them. The CDR3 loop spans 12 amino acids. In germline, CDR1 is SNHLY, CDR2 FYNNEI. As DNA, the CDR3 is TGTGCCAGCAGCGACGGGTATCAGCCCCAGCATTTT. This sequence encodes CASSDGYQPQHF.

The chain couples TRBV2 to TRBJ1-4, with D possibly being TRBD1 (5 bases). The CDR3 covers 17 residues. Germline CDR1 is SNHLY and CDR2 is FYNNEI. V was cut by 4 bases and J by 7 bases, with 22 bases left in between. As DNA, the CDR3 is TGTGCCAGCAGTGGGGCCGAAGGGGATCGGTCTGGTGAAAAACTGTTTTTT. Translation: CASSGAEGDRSGEKLFF.

The chain joins TRBV7-3 to TRBJ2-3; TRBD2 might be the D (6 bases). CDR1 and CDR2 from the germline V gene are SGHTA and FQGTGA. This CDR3 spans 16 amino acids. V was cut by 4 bases and J by 0 bases, with 14 bases left in between. The CDR3 DNA follows: TGTGCCAGCAGCTCTCTACCCGGGACTAGCACAGATACGCAGTATTTT. Translating it yields CASSSLPGTSTDTQYF.

V is TRBV11-2 and J is TRBJ1-3, with D uncertain. There are 13 residues in the CDR3. Germline V CDR1 and CDR2: SGHAT, FQNNGV. Between the trimmed V and J ends, which lost 7 bases and 1 base, there was a span of 8 bases. The chain's CDR3 is CASTMRSGNTIYF. The CDR3 region has the DNA TGTGCCAGCACCATGCGTTCTGGAAACACCATATATTTT. Full variable domain (rest looked up from reference TRBV11-2 and TRBJ1-3): EAGVAQSPRYKIIEKRQSVAFWCNPISGHATLYWYQQILGQGPKLLIQFQNNGVVDDSQLPKDRFSAERLKGVDSTLKIQPAKLEDSAVYLCASTMRSGNTIYFGEGSWLTVV.

V is TRBV19 and J is TRBJ2-1; tentative D call: TRBD2 (5 bases). The CDR3 contains 14 residues. V lost 4 bases to trimming and J lost 3 bases, with 10 bases between them. Per germline, CDR1 LNHDA and CDR2 SQIVND (reference sequence). CDR3 sequence: CASSSLEGYNEQFF. The CDR3 DNA is TGTGCCAGTAGTAGCCTAGAGGGCTACAATGAGCAGTTCTTC.

The chain couples TRBV3-1 (or the pseudogene TRBV3-2) to TRBJ2-5, with no clear D. Germline loops: CDR1 LGHDT, CDR2 YNNKEL (reference sequence). The V and J ends lost 4 bases and 0 bases respectively, with 3 bases between them. The CDR3 is 12 residues long. The CDR3 loop is CASSLNQETQYF. The CDR3 bases are TGTGCCAGCAGCCTTAACCAAGAGACCCAGTACTTC.